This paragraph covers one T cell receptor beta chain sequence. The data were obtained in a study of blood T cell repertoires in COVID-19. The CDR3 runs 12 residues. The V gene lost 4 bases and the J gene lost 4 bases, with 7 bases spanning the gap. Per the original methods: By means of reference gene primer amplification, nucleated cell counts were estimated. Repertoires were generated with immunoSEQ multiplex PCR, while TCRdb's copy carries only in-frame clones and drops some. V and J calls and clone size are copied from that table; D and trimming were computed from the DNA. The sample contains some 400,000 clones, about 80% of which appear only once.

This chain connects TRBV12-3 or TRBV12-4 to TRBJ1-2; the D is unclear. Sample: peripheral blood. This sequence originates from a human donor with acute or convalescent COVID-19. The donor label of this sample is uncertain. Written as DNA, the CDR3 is TGTGCCAGCAGTTACGGTACCTATGGCTACACCTTC. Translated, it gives CASSYGTYGYTF.